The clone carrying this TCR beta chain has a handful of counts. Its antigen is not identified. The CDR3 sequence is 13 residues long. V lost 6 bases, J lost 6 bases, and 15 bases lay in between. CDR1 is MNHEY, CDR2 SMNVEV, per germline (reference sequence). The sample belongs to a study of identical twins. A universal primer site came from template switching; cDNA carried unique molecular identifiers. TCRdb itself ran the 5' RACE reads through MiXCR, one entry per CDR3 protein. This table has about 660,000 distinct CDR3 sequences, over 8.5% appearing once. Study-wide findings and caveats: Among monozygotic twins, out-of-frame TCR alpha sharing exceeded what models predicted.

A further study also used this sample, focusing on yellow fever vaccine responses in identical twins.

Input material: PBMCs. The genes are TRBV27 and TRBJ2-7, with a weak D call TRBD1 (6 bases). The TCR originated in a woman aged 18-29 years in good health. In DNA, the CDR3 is TGTGCCAGCAGGGGGGACATGACATCCGAGCAGTACTTC. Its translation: CASRGDMTSEQYF.